This T cell receptor (beta chain) appears in the sequencing data of a study of cytomegalovirus exposure and HLA in healthy donors. Germline values: CDR1 ENHRY, CDR2 SYGVKD. V trimming: 0 bases; J trimming: 4 bases; junction bases outside the gene matches: 4. The CDR3 contains 16 residues. PCR used 60 Vbeta primers and 13 Jbeta primers. Sequencing used immunoSEQ multiplex PCR; TCRdb keeps in-frame clones, though not all of them. The data contain 150,000 to 200,000 clones, around 81% of them singletons. Turning to this clone: Its matching antigen is unknown.

Study-wide points: Per published reports, the classifier diagnosed cytomegalovirus status with high specificity and sensitivity. Analysis performed later showed TCR beta chains linked to HLA being more clonally expanded than equally common others.

The chain combines TRBV10-3 with TRBJ1-2, with 11 bases fitting TRBD1. Material: PBMCs. The clonotype was recovered from a woman between 25 and 40 years old in good health and CMV-seronegative. CDR3 sequence reads: CAISESRGTGGYGYTF. CDR3 sequence (DNA): TGTGCCATCAGTGAGTCGAGAGGGACAGGGGGCTATGGCTACACCTTC.